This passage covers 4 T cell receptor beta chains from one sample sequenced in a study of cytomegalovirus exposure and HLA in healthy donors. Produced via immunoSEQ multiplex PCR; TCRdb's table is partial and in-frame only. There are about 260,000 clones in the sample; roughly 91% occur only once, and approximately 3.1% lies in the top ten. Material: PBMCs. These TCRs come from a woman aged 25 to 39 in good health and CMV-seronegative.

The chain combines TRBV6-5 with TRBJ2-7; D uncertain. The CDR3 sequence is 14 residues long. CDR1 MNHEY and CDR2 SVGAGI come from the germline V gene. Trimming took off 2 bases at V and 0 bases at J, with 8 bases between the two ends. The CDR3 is CASSYGSLSYEQYF. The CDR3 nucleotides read TGTGCCAGCAGTTACGGAAGTCTCTCCTACGAGCAGTACTTC.

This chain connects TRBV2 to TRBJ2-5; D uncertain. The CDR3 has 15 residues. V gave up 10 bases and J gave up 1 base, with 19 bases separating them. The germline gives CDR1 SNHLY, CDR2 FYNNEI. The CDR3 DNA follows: TGTGCCACCGCCTCGGGCAGTTTGGGCCAAGAGACCCAGTACTTC. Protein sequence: CATASGSLGQETQYF.

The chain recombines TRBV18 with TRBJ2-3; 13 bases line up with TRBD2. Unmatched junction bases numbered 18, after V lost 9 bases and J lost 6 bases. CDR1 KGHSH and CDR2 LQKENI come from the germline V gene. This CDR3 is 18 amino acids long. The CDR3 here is CASRGTPGTSGTSDTQYF. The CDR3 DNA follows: TGTGCCAGTCGCGGGACCCCCGGGACTAGCGGGACTTCTGATACGCAGTATTTT.

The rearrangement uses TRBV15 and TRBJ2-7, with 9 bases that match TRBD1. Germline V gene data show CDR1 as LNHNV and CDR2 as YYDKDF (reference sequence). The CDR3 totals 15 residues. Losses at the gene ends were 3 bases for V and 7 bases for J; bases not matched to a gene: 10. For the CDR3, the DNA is TGTGCCACCAGCAGTACGGACAGGGGAGGAAGGGAGCAGTACTTC. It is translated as CATSSTDRGGREQYF.